The 15 T cell receptor beta chains below were found in one sample sequenced in a study of shared clonotypes between healthy human individuals (dated by TCRdb to about 2020). The library came from the immunoSEQ multiplex PCR assay. TCRdb took this table from immuneACCESS and kept in-frame rearrangements with V and J called. Such tables lack part of the clones; where checked against another copy, unresolved V genes explain under half of the gap, and the rest is unexplained. In this sample the table shows about half a million clones, 78% of which occur a single time. The ten biggest clones cover about 12% of the sample. Sequences were obtained from PBMCs. The source is a woman aged 40 to 50 in good health. Some clones in this sample may be carry-over from other donors' samples.

The chain couples TRBV9 to TRBJ1-1, with D possibly matching TRBD1 (5 bases). Trimming removed 4 bases from V and 4 bases from J, with 11 bases in between. The germline V gene encodes CDR1 SGDLS and CDR2 YYNGEE. The length of the CDR3 is 13 residues. The CDR3 loop reads CASSLQVSTEAFF. The CDR3 DNA follows: TGTGCCAGCAGCTTACAGGTCTCCACTGAAGCTTTCTTT.

The gene calls are TRBV2 and TRBJ2-7; TRBD1 matches at 9 bases. V shed 6 bases, J shed 7 bases, and the junction held 10 bases outside the gene matches. CDR1 and CDR2 from the germline V gene are SNHLY and FYNNEI. CDR3 size: 14 residues. The CDR3 protein is CASSPGQGADEQYF. Written as DNA, the CDR3 is TGTGCCAGCAGCCCGGGACAGGGAGCTGATGAGCAGTACTTC. The full variable domain, rest sourced from reference TRBV2 and TRBJ2-7, is EPEVTQTPSHQVTQMGQEVILRCVPISNHLYFYWYRQILGQKVEFLVSFYNNEISEKSEIFDDQFSVERPDGSNFTLKIRSTKLEDSAMYFCASSPGQGADEQYFGPGTRLTVT.

This chain joins TRBV6-1 and TRBJ2-2; perhaps TRBD1 as D (6 bases). V lost 1 base and J 3 bases, leaving 12 bases between the germline ends. CDR3 length equals 16 residues. Germline CDR1 reads MNHNS; CDR2 reads SASEGT. The CDR3 is CASSEVQGLYTGELFF. CDR3 sequence (DNA): TGTGCCAGCAGTGAAGTTCAGGGGCTCTACACCGGGGAGCTGTTTTTT.

The chain is built from TRBV7-9 and TRBJ2-4; tentatively, D is TRBD1 or TRBD2 (6 bases each). V was shortened by 1 base and J by 7 bases, with 17 bases between the two germline ends. The CDR3 is made up of 16 amino acids. CDR1 and CDR2 (germline): SEHNR, FQNEAQ (reference sequence). The CDR3 loop reads CASSLVWGAENNIQYF. The CDR3 bases are TGTGCCAGCAGCTTAGTGTGGGGGGCTGAGAATAACATTCAGTACTTC.

CDR3 residues: CASSVGGRERETQYF. The CDR3 coding sequence is TGTGCCAGCAGCGTAGGGGGGCGGGAGCGAGAGACCCAGTACTTC. V is TRBV9 and J is TRBJ2-5; the D gene is possibly TRBD2 (7 bases). With 0 bases removed from V and 4 bases from J, the gap between germline ends came to 13 bases. In germline, CDR1 is SGDLS, CDR2 YYNGEE. The CDR3 runs to 15 residues.

The chain combines TRBV7-2 with TRBJ1-3; 7 bases agree with TRBD1. The CDR3 length is 17 residues. Germline loops: CDR1 SGHTA, CDR2 FQGNSA. J gave up 2 bases and V 1 base, and 8 bases lay outside the gene matches. CDR3: CASSLVHGQGAGNTIYF. CDR3 coding DNA: TGTGCCAGCAGCTTAGTGCACGGGCAGGGGGCTGGAAACACCATATATTTT.

This clone showed up many times. The gene calls are TRBV9 and TRBJ2-7; D might be TRBD1 (6 bases). CDR3 length: 14 amino acids. CDR1 and CDR2 (germline): SGDLS, YYNGEE. Trimming took off 4 bases at V and 7 bases at J, with 18 bases between the two ends. As DNA, the CDR3 is TGTGCCAGCAGCTCCAGCCAGGGGTCGAGGGAGCAGTACTTC. This translates into CASSSSQGSREQYF.

The V gene is TRBV4-1, the J gene TRBJ2-1; 8 bases match TRBD2. The CDR3 consists of 15 residues. With V trimmed by 0 bases and J by 7 bases, 5 bases remained unmatched. CDR1 MGHRA and CDR2 YSYEKL come from the germline V gene. The CDR3 spells CASSQESGSRNEQFF. DNA for the CDR3: TGCGCCAGCAGCCAAGAAAGCGGGAGCAGGAATGAGCAGTTCTTC.

This rearrangement joins TRBV18 to TRBJ2-1; 7 nucleotides match TRBD2. Germline V lookup: CDR1 KGHSH, CDR2 LQKENI. J lost 6 bases, V lost 0 bases, and 5 bases had no gene match. The CDR3 loop spans 15 amino acids. This CDR3 is CASSPPGGSVNEQFF. The CDR3 DNA sequence: TGTGCCAGCTCACCACCGGGCGGGAGCGTCAATGAGCAGTTCTTC.

This rearrangement joins TRBV20-1 to TRBJ2-1; no definite D call. The V gene's germline CDR1 is DFQATT and CDR2 SNEGSKA (reference sequence). V was pared by 5 bases and J by 3 bases, with 5 bases between. This CDR3 region has 11 residues. The CDR3 DNA sequence: TGCAGTGCTGACGTCTACAATGAGCAGTTCTTC. The encoded protein is CSADVYNEQFF.

The chain employs TRBV13 and TRBJ2-5, with D perhaps being TRBD1 or TRBD2 (5 bases each). The DNA matches TRBJ2-7 better at its end, which makes the J call doubtful. The CDR3 totals 14 residues. Germline CDR1 PRHDT, CDR2 FYEKMQ (reference sequence). The CDR3 DNA is TGTGCCAGCAGCCTGGGGGTCCCCTCCTACGAGCAGTACTTC. Its translation is CASSLGVPSYEQYF.

The rearrangement uses TRBV15 and TRBJ2-7; D may correspond to TRBD1 or TRBD2 (5 bases each). The V gene's germline CDR1 is LNHNV and CDR2 YYDKDF (reference sequence). Trimming took 1 base from V and 3 from J, leaving 16 bases between them. The CDR3 runs to 16 residues. In DNA, the CDR3 is TGTGCCACCAGCAGAGGGAAAGGGACGGGGAGCTACGAGCAGTACTTC. This sequence encodes CATSRGKGTGSYEQYF.

This clone was counted a few times. This chain connects TRBV19 to TRBJ2-2, with no clear D. CDR1 LNHDA and CDR2 SQIVND come from the germline V gene (reference sequence). V lost 8 bases, J lost 6 bases, and 13 bases lay in between. This CDR3 has 13 amino acids. CDR3 protein: CASETLRAGELFF. CDR3 bases: TGTGCCAGTGAGACATTAAGAGCCGGGGAGCTGTTTTTT.

The rearrangement joins TRBV25-1 to TRBJ2-1, with D possibly being TRBD1 (5 bases). The germline V gene encodes CDR1 MGHDK and CDR2 SYGVNS. The CDR3 covers 14 residues. The V and J ends lost 8 bases and 8 bases respectively, with 19 bases between them. Here the CDR3 DNA reads TGTGCCAGCCGTCAGGGTGGTTCTGTCGATGAGCAGTTCTTC. Its protein is CASRQGGSVDEQFF. Drawing the rest from reference TRBV25-1 and TRBJ2-1, the complete variable domain is EADIYQTPRYLVIGTGKKITLECSQTMGHDKMYWYQQDPGMELHLIHYSYGVNSTEKGDLSSESTVSRIRTEHFPLTLESARPSHTSQYLCASRQGGSVDEQFFGPGTRLTVL.

CDR3 amino acids: CAWRPPGSRGPNTGELFF. CDR3 DNA: TGTGCCTGGAGACCGCCTGGGAGTCGGGGACCGAACACCGGGGAGCTGTTTTTT. The chain employs TRBV30 and TRBJ2-2, with D perhaps matching TRBD1 or TRBD2 (5 bases each). In germline, CDR1 is GTSNPN, CDR2 SVGIG (reference sequence). V lost 3 bases, J lost 0 bases, and 20 bases lay in between. The CDR3 contains 18 residues.